The rows below give T cell receptor beta chains drawn from one sample of a study of Graves' ophthalmopathy and Graves' hyperthyroidism. TCRdb redid the calling of the multiplex PCR reads with MiXCR, one entry per CDR3 protein. The repertoire holds hundreds of thousands of distinct CDR3 sequences, with under 25% as singletons. Specimen: peripheral blood. These receptor sequences come from a woman aged 18-30 years with stable Graves' hyperthyroidism. Each CDR3 is given with its conserved first and last residue. The D gene is left open where the match is weak. The size entry is marked missing in some rows and otherwise reads once, few, many or a size class.

j_call cdr3_length v_call clone_size d_call cdr3_nt cdr3_aa
TRBJ1-2 12 TRBV30 - TRBD1 TGTGCCTGGGGGACAGGGAACTATGGCTACACCTTC CAWGTGNYGYTF
TRBJ1-1 14 TRBV7-8 - - TGTGCCAGCAGCATTGGGAGGACAAGTTCTGAAGCTTTCTTT CASSIGRTSSEAFF
TRBJ1-2 13 TRBV30 - - TGTGCCTGGAGTCTTGGGGGGCACTATGGCTACACCTTC CAWSLGGHYGYTF
TRBJ2-5 15 TRBV12-3/TRBV12-4 many - TGTGCCAGCAGTCCTACAGGGGCGTTCGGGGGGACCCAGTACTTC CASSPTGAFGGTQYF
TRBJ2-7 14 TRBV12-3/TRBV12-4 many TRBD2 TGTGCCAGCAGTCGACTAGCGGAGGCCTACGAGCAGTACTTC CASSRLAEAYEQYF
TRBJ1-5 13 TRBV7-8 many - TGTGCCAGCAGCTTAGGAGAAAATCAGCCCCAGCATTTT CASSLGENQPQHF
TRBJ2-2 14 TRBV12-3/TRBV12-4 - TRBD1 TGTGCCAGCAGCTTGGGACAGTCAATCGGGGAGCTGTTTTTT CASSLGQSIGELFF
TRBJ2-5 15 TRBV7-2 - TRBD2 TGTGCCAGCAGCTTAGAAGGGACTAGCTTGGAGACCCAGTACTTC CASSLEGTSLETQYF
TRBJ2-7 15 TRBV6-5 many - TGTGCCAGCATGCACCGTTCCGGGAATCTCGACGAGCAGTACTTC CASMHRSGNLDEQYF
TRBJ1-3 13 TRBV29-1 many - TGCAGCGTTGACGGTAGCTCTGGAAACACCATATATTTT CSVDGSSGNTIYF
TRBJ1-3 11 TRBV29-1 many - TGCAGCGTTGCGGAGGGGAACACCATATATTTT CSVAEGNTIYF
TRBJ1-5 15 TRBV20-1 many - TGCAGTGCTAGAGGGATCGGGAATAGCAATCAGCCCCAGCATTTT CSARGIGNSNQPQHF
TRBJ2-7 14 TRBV7-2 many - TGTGCCAGCAGCTTAATTGGGATTTCCTACGAGCAGTACTTC CASSLIGISYEQYF
TRBJ2-7 13 TRBV27 - - TGTGCCAGCGGGACGCCCGACCTTTACGAGCAGTACTTC CASGTPDLYEQYF
TRBJ2-2 16 TRBV6-5 many TRBD1 TGTGCCAGCAGTACCCGACAGGGGGCGGACACCGGGGAGCTGTTTTTT CASSTRQGADTGELFF
TRBJ2-7 14 TRBV13 many - TGTGCCAGCAGCTACTTTGGACCGGGCTACGAGCAGTACTTC CASSYFGPGYEQYF
TRBJ1-1 15 TRBV4-3 few TRBD1 TGCGCCAGCAGCCACAGGACAGGATCGAACACTGAAGCTTTCTTT CASSHRTGSNTEAFF
TRBJ2-7 14 TRBV7-8 many - TGTGCCAGCAGCTTAATTAATGAGGGATACGAGCAGTACTTC CASSLINEGYEQYF
TRBJ2-7 15 TRBV14 many - TGTGCCAGCAGCCCGCGAAGGGACTTCTCCTACGAGCAGTACTTC CASSPRRDFSYEQYF
TRBJ2-5 14 TRBV6-1 - - TGTGCCAGCAGCCCAAGCAGGGTTTCAGAGACCCAGTACTTC CASSPSRVSETQYF